These 30 T cell receptor beta chains came from one sample sequenced in a study of cytomegalovirus exposure and HLA in healthy donors. Primers included in the PCR were 60 Vbeta and 13 Jbeta primers. Assay: immunoSEQ multiplex PCR; the TCRdb copy retains only in-frame clones and omits some. The repertoire holds about 82,000 clones, with about 80% as singletons. The specimen was PBMCs. All receptors derive from a man between 45 and 60 years old in good health and CMV-seronegative.

This rearrangement joins TRBV27 to TRBJ1-1; D unclear. With 6 bases removed from V and 2 bases from J, the gap between germline ends came to 7 bases. The CDR3 contains 12 residues. CDR1 is MNHEY, CDR2 SMNVEV, per germline (reference sequence). The DNA for the CDR3 is TGTGCCAGCAGGAGACATAACACTGAAGCTTTCTTT. It yields the protein CASRRHNTEAFF.

This clone was counted only a few times. The chain uses TRBV6-5 and TRBJ1-2, with TRBD1 matching over 11 bases. V was clipped by 2 bases and J by 4 bases; unmatched bases: 3. The CDR3 covers 15 residues. CDR1 and CDR2 from the germline V gene are MNHEY and SVGAGI. The CDR3 DNA is TGTGCCAGCAGTTACCGGGACAGGGGGAGCTATGGCTACACCTTC. Translation: CASSYRDRGSYGYTF.

The chain has TRBV4-3 and TRBJ1-6, with D maybe TRBD1 (6 bases). Trimming removed 1 base at V and 7 bases at J, with 11 bases between. The CDR3 runs 15 residues. Germline loops: CDR1 LGHNA, CDR2 YSLEER. CDR3 in amino acids: CASSQVAGDNSPLHF. The CDR3 region has the DNA TGCGCCAGCAGCCAAGTCGCAGGGGACAATTCACCCCTCCACTTT.

This clone has a handful of counts. This rearrangement joins TRBV28 to TRBJ1-2; D call uncertain. Germline V CDR1 and CDR2: MDHEN, SYDVKM. CDR3 length: 15 amino acids. V was cut by 6 bases and J by 2 bases, with 16 bases left in between. CDR3 loop: CASRGSFGQNYGYTF. CDR3 nucleotide sequence: TGTGCCAGCAGAGGGAGTTTTGGGCAGAACTATGGCTACACCTTC.

This clone appeared once. This CDR3 is CASSVAGANQPQHF. Written as DNA, the CDR3 is TGTGCCAGCAGCGTAGCTGGGGCCAATCAGCCCCAGCATTTT. The chain recombines TRBV9 with TRBJ1-5; possible D gene TRBD1, 5 bases. The germline gives CDR1 SGDLS, CDR2 YYNGEE. Trimming left V 0 bases short and J 3 bases short, with 7 bases between. There are 14 residues in the CDR3. Supplemented by reference TRBV9 and TRBJ1-5, the full variable domain reads DSGVTQTPKHLITATGQRVTLRCSPRSGDLSVYWYQQSLDQGLQFLIQYYNGEERAKGNILERFSAQQFPDLHSELNLSSLELGDSALYFCASSVAGANQPQHFGDGTRLSIL.

The table lists this clone with a few counts. Other DNA sequences of this sample code for an identical CDR3. V is TRBV27 and J is TRBJ1-6; D uncertain. V was cut by 5 bases and J by 0 bases, with 8 bases left in between. This CDR3 contains 15 residues. Germline lookup yields CDR1 MNHEY and CDR2 SMNVEV (reference sequence). CDR3 coding DNA: TGTGCCAGCAGTCTGATGAGCTCCTATAATTCACCCCTCCACTTT. This translates into CASSLMSSYNSPLHF.

Concerning this clone itself: The junction shows a germline mismatch at one end, possibly a read error. This chain connects TRBV7-9 to TRBJ1-5; possible D gene TRBD1, 6 bases. The V gene's germline CDR1 is SEHNR and CDR2 FQNEAQ (reference sequence). The CDR3 is 15 amino acids. The CDR3 nucleotides read TGTTCCAGCAGCTCCGAACAGGGCGGGGGTCAGCCCCAGCATTTT. It specifies CSSSSEQGGGQPQHF.

V is TRBV7-2 and J is TRBJ2-7; 11 bases align to TRBD2. CDR1 is SGHTA and CDR2 is FQGNSA in the germline V gene. The J segment lost 5 bases and the V segment lost 3 bases, leaving 9 bases of the junction unmatched. This CDR3 comprises 16 residues. The CDR3 here is CASSFTTSGGSDEQYF. CDR3 in DNA: TGTGCCAGCAGCTTCACAACTAGCGGGGGATCCGACGAGCAGTACTTC.

This chain links TRBV30 with TRBJ1-1; perhaps TRBD1 as D (6 bases). The germline CDR1 and CDR2 sequences are GTSNPN and SVGIG (reference sequence). With 1 base removed from V and 5 bases from J, the gap between germline ends came to 11 bases. This CDR3 is 13 amino acids long. For the CDR3, the DNA is TGTGCCTGGAGTGCACAGGGTGGGACTGAAGCTTTCTTT. It encodes CAWSAQGGTEAFF.

This chain uses TRBV15 with TRBJ1-3; 11 bases line up with TRBD1. V gave up 4 bases and J gave up 4 bases; unmatched junction bases: 3. Germline CDR1 reads LNHNV; CDR2 reads YYDKDF (reference sequence). The CDR3 contains 15 residues. The CDR3 here is CATSIGTGGGNTIYF. DNA for the CDR3: TGTGCCACCAGCATAGGGACAGGGGGAGGAAACACCATATATTTT.

Regarding this clone: This CDR3 is also generated by other DNA sequences in the sample. The chain carries TRBV5-4 and TRBJ2-1, with TRBD2 matching over 12 bases. The germline gives CDR1 SGHNT, CDR2 YYREEE (reference sequence). J was trimmed by 7 bases and V by 0 bases; bases with no gene match: 5. There are 16 residues in the CDR3. Here the CDR3 reads CASSLGGLAGRNEQFF. DNA for the CDR3: TGTGCCAGCAGCTTGGGAGGACTAGCGGGGAGGAATGAGCAGTTCTTC.

This rearrangement joins TRBV6-6 to TRBJ2-1; 9 bases align to TRBD2. V lost 3 bases and J lost 6; bases outside the gene matches: 6. This CDR3 has 15 residues. Germline-derived CDR1 and CDR2 are MNHNY and SVGAGI (reference sequence). The CDR3 sequence is CASSYAGGAGNEQFF. The CDR3 DNA is TGTGCCAGCAGTTATGCGGGGGGGGCTGGCAATGAGCAGTTCTTC.

The chain recombines TRBV7-9 with TRBJ1-3, with 7 bases lining up with TRBD1. V lost 6 bases, J lost 0 bases, and 17 bases stayed unmatched. Germline V gives CDR1 SEHNR, CDR2 FQNEAQ (reference sequence). The CDR3 runs to 19 residues. The CDR3 spells CASRQRTGPVQLSGNTIYF. The CDR3 DNA is TGTGCCAGCAGGCAAAGGACAGGTCCGGTACAACTCTCTGGAAACACCATATATTTT.

The chain's CDR3 is CASSPGVSTDTQYF. The CDR3 DNA follows: TGTGCCAGCAGCCCAGGGGTCTCCACAGATACGCAGTATTTT. This chain links TRBV11-3 with TRBJ2-3, with a tentative D call TRBD1 (6 bases). The CDR3 covers 14 residues. V dropped 5 bases and J dropped 2 bases, with 11 bases sitting between them. CDR1 and CDR2 (germline): SGHNT, YENEEA.

The CDR3 region is CSALPLYEQYF. DNA of the CDR3: TGCAGTGCTCTCCCTCTGTACGAGCAGTACTTC. The V call is TRBV20-1, the J call TRBJ2-7; D call uncertain. CDR3 length equals 11 residues. V was cut by 5 bases and J by 4 bases, with 9 bases left in between. Germline-derived CDR1 and CDR2 are DFQATT and SNEGSKA (reference sequence).

This clone was seen only once. The chain has TRBV6-1 and TRBJ1-6; TRBD1 is a possible D gene (5 bases). V was cut by 1 base and J by 6 bases, with 10 bases left in between. The CDR3 has 15 residues. Germline CDR1 and CDR2: MNHNS and SASEGT. The CDR3 DNA sequence: TGTGCCAGCAGTGAAGTTGACAGTCGTAATTCACCCCTCCACTTT. It encodes CASSEVDSRNSPLHF.

The chain uses TRBV7-8 and TRBJ1-6, with D tentatively TRBD1 (5 bases). The germline V gene has CDR1 SGHVS and CDR2 FQNEAQ. The CDR3 runs to 12 residues. V was cut by 5 bases and J by 12 bases, with 11 bases left in between. The CDR3 protein is CASSPSGGPLHF. CDR3 nucleotide sequence: TGTGCCAGCAGCCCCTCGGGGGGACCCCTCCACTTT.

J is TRBJ2-2 and V is TRBV9; D call uncertain. Germline values: CDR1 SGDLS, CDR2 YYNGEE. The CDR3 contains 13 residues. The V and J ends lost 0 bases and 4 bases respectively, with 4 bases between them. In DNA form, the CDR3 reads TGTGCCAGCAGCGTAGGGAGCACCGGGGAGCTGTTTTTT. It encodes CASSVGSTGELFF.

The chain joins TRBV18 to TRBJ1-4; TRBD1 matches 9 bases. The CDR3 loop spans 16 amino acids. Germline V lookup: CDR1 KGHSH, CDR2 LQKENI. The V segment lost 1 base and the J segment 8 bases; nucleotides outside the gene matches: 8. CDR3 sequence: CASSPQSGTGREKLFF. DNA for the CDR3: TGTGCCAGCTCACCACAATCAGGGACAGGGCGGGAAAAACTGTTTTTT.

This sequence joins TRBV5-1 and TRBJ2-7, with a possible D match to TRBD1 (6 bases). The germline V gene has CDR1 SGHRS and CDR2 YFSETQ. The CDR3 spans 17 residues. The germline V and J ends were trimmed by 0 bases and 3 bases, with 19 bases remaining between them. This CDR3 reads CASSLVSREQGDYEQYF. The CDR3 nucleotides are TGCGCCAGCAGCTTGGTCTCGAGGGAACAGGGAGACTACGAGCAGTACTTC.

The J gene is TRBJ1-1, the V gene TRBV29-1; no clear D gene. The CDR3 is made up of 14 amino acids. Trimming pared 1 base from V and 4 bases from J, leaving 13 bases between. Germline V lookup: CDR1 SQVTM, CDR2 ANQGSEA. The CDR3, as DNA: TGCAGCGTTGAAGGCAGCGAGTTGTTCACTGAAGCTTTCTTT. Translated, it gives CSVEGSELFTEAFF.

The chain has TRBV30 and TRBJ2-7; 11 nucleotides align to TRBD1. Germline CDR1 GTSNPN, CDR2 SVGIG (reference sequence). There are 16 residues in the CDR3. The V gene end was trimmed by 4 bases and the J gene end by 2 bases; junction bases not matched to a gene: 10. The CDR3 reads CAWTSSWTGGPYEQYF. The CDR3 DNA reads TGTGCCTGGACTTCTTCCTGGACAGGGGGCCCCTACGAGCAGTACTTC.

The chain employs TRBV2 and TRBJ1-5; D might be TRBD1 (5 bases). The CDR3 is 14 amino acids. CDR1 and CDR2 from the germline V gene are SNHLY and FYNNEI. Trimming pared 6 bases from V and 0 bases from J, leaving 9 bases between. CDR3 protein: CASRGGYSNQPQHF. For the CDR3, the DNA is TGTGCCAGCAGGGGGGGGTATAGCAATCAGCCCCAGCATTTT.

This clone was observed once. The chain recombines TRBV27 with TRBJ2-7, with a possible D match to TRBD2 (5 bases). Per germline, CDR1 MNHEY and CDR2 SMNVEV (reference sequence). CDR3 length: 11 amino acids. Trimming left V 6 bases short and J 12 bases short, with 15 bases between. Here the CDR3 DNA reads TGTGCCAGCAGCCGTGGACGGAGGTGGTACTTC. Amino acids: CASSRGRRWYF.

DNA for the CDR3: TGTGCCAGCAGTTTCCTCTATGGCTACACCTTC. This sequence encodes CASSFLYGYTF. The genes are TRBV28 and TRBJ1-2; D gene ambiguous. There are 11 residues in the CDR3. In germline, CDR1 is MDHEN, CDR2 SYDVKM. Trimming took off 3 bases at V and 4 bases at J, with 3 bases between the two ends.

The CDR3 reads CASSQDRGLSGELFF. The CDR3 coding sequence is TGTGCCAGCAGCCAGGACAGGGGGCTAAGTGGTGAACTGTTTTTT. The V call is TRBV5-4, the J call TRBJ1-4; TRBD1 aligns across 11 bases. The J segment lost 12 bases and the V segment lost 4 bases, leaving 11 bases of the junction unmatched. This CDR3 has 15 amino acids. Germline V lookup: CDR1 SGHNT, CDR2 YYREEE (reference sequence).

The rearrangement joins TRBV6-5 to TRBJ1-6; weak D call: TRBD1 (6 bases). Trimming removed 0 bases from V and 7 bases from J, with 13 bases in between. Germline CDR1 and CDR2: MNHEY and SVGAGI. The CDR3 totals 16 residues. CDR3 loop: CASSYSGRGINSPLHF. In DNA, the CDR3 is TGTGCCAGCAGTTACTCGGGCAGGGGAATCAATTCACCCCTCCACTTT.

The chain employs TRBV27 and TRBJ1-1; the D is unclear. V was clipped by 3 bases and J by 6 bases, with 17 bases between them. The CDR3 extends over 15 amino acids. Germline CDR1 and CDR2: MNHEY and SMNVEV (reference sequence). The CDR3 DNA reads TGTGCCAGCAGTTTTGGGCCCTCCGGTGTAGCTGAAGCTTTCTTT. This sequence encodes CASSFGPSGVAEAFF.

The chain joins TRBV4-1 to TRBJ2-2; 9 nucleotides line up with TRBD1. The J segment lost 6 bases and the V segment lost 4 bases, leaving 6 bases of the junction unmatched. CDR1 MGHRA and CDR2 YSYEKL come from the germline V gene. The CDR3 is made up of 15 amino acids. CDR3: CASSPRQGVAGELFF. The CDR3 DNA is TGCGCCAGCAGCCCGAGACAGGGGGTCGCCGGGGAGCTGTTTTTT.

The CDR3 loop is CASSQEQGSYGYTF. CDR3 DNA sequence: TGTGCCAGCAGCCAAGAGCAGGGTAGCTATGGCTACACCTTC. The chain has TRBV14 and TRBJ1-2, with D perhaps TRBD1 (5 bases). CDR3 size: 14 residues. V lost 0 bases and J 4 bases, leaving 9 bases between the germline ends. CDR1 SGHDN and CDR2 FVKESK come from the germline V gene.